Following are 3 T cell receptor beta chains from one sample sequenced in a study of blood T cell repertoires in COVID-19 (dated by TCRdb to about 2020). The protocol used for the library was the immunoSEQ multiplex PCR assay. Here the immuneACCESS table is served through TCRdb, limited to in-frame sequences with V and J called. Missing clones are a known gap in these copies; in checked studies unresolved V genes cover under half, and the rest lacks a known reason. The sample includes about 400,000 clones, with more than 85% observed a single time. Almost 3% of the sample goes to the ten largest clones. Sequencing was carried out using PBMCs or T cells enriched from blood (not recorded which). The receptor set was obtained from a woman under 40 who had recovered from COVID-19.

This clone showed up just once. The chain couples TRBV6-5 to TRBJ1-5; 10 nucleotides align to TRBD1. This CDR3 contains 15 residues. Trimming at V came to 5 bases and at J to 7 bases, leaving 8 bases not matched to a gene. The V gene's germline CDR1 is MNHEY and CDR2 SVGAGI. The CDR3 is CASSLDATGGQPQHF. CDR3 nucleotides: TGTGCCAGCAGTCTGGATGCGACAGGGGGCCAGCCCCAGCATTTT.

The V gene is TRBV5-1, the J gene TRBJ1-1; tentatively, D is TRBD1 (5 bases). Germline CDR1 and CDR2: SGHRS and YFSETQ. The CDR3 has 16 residues. V shed 0 bases and J shed 0 bases, with 12 bases lying between them. Here the CDR3 DNA reads TGCGCCAGCAGCTTGGCCCGACAGAGAGTGAACACTGAAGCTTTCTTT. As protein: CASSLARQRVNTEAFF.

The V call is TRBV5-4, the J call TRBJ1-1; D is possibly TRBD1 (5 bases). This CDR3 is built from 14 residues. Germline CDR1 and CDR2: SGHNT and YYREEE (reference sequence). V was pared by 4 bases and J by 4 bases, with 14 bases between. For the CDR3, the DNA is TGTGCCAGCAGCCCGGGCCCGGGGGGCACTGAAGCTTTCTTT. Encoded protein: CASSPGPGGTEAFF.